The text below deals with one T cell receptor beta chain. Between the trimmed V and J ends, which lost 0 bases and 2 bases, there was a span of 5 bases. From germline, CDR1 is LNHNV and CDR2 YYDKDF (reference sequence). The CDR3 covers 15 residues. This sample was included in a study of blood T cell repertoires in COVID-19. Study in general: The United States, Italy and Spain were the sources of the acute and convalescent COVID-19 samples.

Assay used: immunoSEQ multiplex PCR; TCRdb lists only in-frame clones, some missing. The sample lists over 250,000 clones, approximately 87% occurring once. This sequence originates from a woman between 25 and 40 years old who had recovered from COVID-19. This sequence joins TRBV15 and TRBJ1-6; D not certain. Sequenced: PBMCs or T cells enriched from blood (not recorded which). The CDR3 sequence is CATSRDRAYNSPLHF. CDR3 DNA sequence: TGTGCCACCAGCAGAGACCGAGCCTATAATTCACCCCTCCACTTT.